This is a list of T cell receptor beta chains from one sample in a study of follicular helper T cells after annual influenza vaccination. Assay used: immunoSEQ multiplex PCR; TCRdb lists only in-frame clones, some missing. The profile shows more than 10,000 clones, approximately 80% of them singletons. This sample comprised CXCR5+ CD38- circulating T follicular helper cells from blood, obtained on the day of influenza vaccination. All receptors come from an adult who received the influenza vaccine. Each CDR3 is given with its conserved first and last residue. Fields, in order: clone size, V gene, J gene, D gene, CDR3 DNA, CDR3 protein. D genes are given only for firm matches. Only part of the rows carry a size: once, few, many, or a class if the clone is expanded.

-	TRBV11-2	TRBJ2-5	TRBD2	TGTGCCAGCAGCTTAGTCAGGTCCCTACTAGCGGGGGAGACCCAGTACTTC	CASSLVRSLLAGETQYF
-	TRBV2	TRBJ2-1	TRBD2	TGTGCCAGCAGTGAAGATTTAGCGGGGGGGCGGTTTGAGCAGTTCTTC	CASSEDLAGGRFEQFF
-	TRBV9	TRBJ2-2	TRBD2	TGTGCCAGCAGCGCGGGACTAGCGGACACCGGGGAGCTGTTTTTT	CASSAGLADTGELFF
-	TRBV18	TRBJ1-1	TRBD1	TGTGCCAGCTCACCACCGGGGACAGGGAGGACTGAAGCTTTCTTT	CASSPPGTGRTEAFF
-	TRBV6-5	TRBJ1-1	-	TGTGCCAGCAGTTACTCGGGAATAGGGAGCACTGAAGCTTTCTTT	CASSYSGIGSTEAFF
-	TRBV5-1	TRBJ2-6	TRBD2	TGCGCCAGCAGCTCTCGGGGGGGCGCTGGTGGGGCCAACGTCCTGACTTTC	CASSSRGGAGGANVLTF
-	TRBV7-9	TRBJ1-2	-	TGTGCCAGCTCTGGGGGGAGCTATGGCTACACCTTC	CASSGGSYGYTF
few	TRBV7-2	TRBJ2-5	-	TGTGCCAGCAGCTTAATGGGAGAGACCCAGTACTTC	CASSLMGETQYF
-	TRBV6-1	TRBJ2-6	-	TGTGCCAGCAGCAGGACTGGGGCCAACGTCCTGACTTTC	CASSRTGANVLTF
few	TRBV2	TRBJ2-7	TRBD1	TGTGCCAGCAGTGAACCAGACAGGGAGTACGAGCAGTACTTC	CASSEPDREYEQYF
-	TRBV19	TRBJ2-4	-	TGTGCCAGTAGTATAGGTCAAGGGATTCAGTACTTC	CASSIGQGIQYF
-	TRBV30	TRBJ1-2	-	TGTGCCTGGACCCAGGACCACCGATCTAACTATGGCTACACCTTC	CAWTQDHRSNYGYTF
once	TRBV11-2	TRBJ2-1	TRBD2	TGTGCCAGCAGCTTAGTCGCGTTGCGGGGGGGTGAGCAGTTCTTC	CASSLVALRGGEQFF
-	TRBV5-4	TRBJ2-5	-	TGTGCCAGCAGCTTGAGGGGGGGCACAGAGACCCAGTACTTC	CASSLRGGTETQYF
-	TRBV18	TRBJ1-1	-	TGTGCCAGCTCCGTTTCCTCGGAGAACACTGAAGCTTTCTTT	CASSVSSENTEAFF
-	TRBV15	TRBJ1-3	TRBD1	TGTGCCACCAGCAGAGATCGGGGACAGTCTGGAAACACCATATATTTT	CATSRDRGQSGNTIYF
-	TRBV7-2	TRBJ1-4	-	TGTGCCAGCAGCTACGGGGCTCTTAATGAAAAACTGTTTTTT	CASSYGALNEKLFF
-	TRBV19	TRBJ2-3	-	TGTGCCAGTAGTATAGGCGATACGCAGTATTTT	CASSIGDTQYF
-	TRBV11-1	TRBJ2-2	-	TGTGCCAGCAGTTGGGGTGGTACCGGGGAGCTGTTTTTT	CASSWGGTGELFF
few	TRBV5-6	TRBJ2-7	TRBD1	TGTGCCAGCAGGTTAGGCCCTGGGGGGACAGGCCTTGGAGAGCAGTACTTC	CASRLGPGGTGLGEQYF
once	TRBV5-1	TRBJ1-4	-	TGCGCCAGCAGCTTGACTTTTTCAACTAATGAAAAACTGTTTTTT	CASSLTFSTNEKLFF
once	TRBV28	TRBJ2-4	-	TGTGCCAGCAGTTTAGGCGGGGGCGGCAAAAACATTCAGTACTTC	CASSLGGGGKNIQYF
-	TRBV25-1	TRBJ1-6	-	TGTGCCAGCAGTGAATATCTGGGAGGGACCTATAATTCACCCCTCCACTTT	CASSEYLGGTYNSPLHF
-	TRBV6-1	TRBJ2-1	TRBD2	TGTGCCAGCAGTGAAGGGACTAGCGGAAGCGATGAGCAGTTCTTC	CASSEGTSGSDEQFF
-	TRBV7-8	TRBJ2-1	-	TGTGCCAGCAGCTTAGGTGGACAGAGTTCGGCTGGGAGTGAGCAGTTCTTC	CASSLGGQSSAGSEQFF
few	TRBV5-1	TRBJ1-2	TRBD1	TGCGCCAGCAGCTTGGCTCACGCCGGGACAGGGGTAGGCTACACCTTC	CASSLAHAGTGVGYTF
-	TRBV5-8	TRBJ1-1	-	TGTGCCAGCAGCGGTCAGTGGGGGCTGAACACTGAAGCTTTCTTT	CASSGQWGLNTEAFF
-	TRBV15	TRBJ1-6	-	TGTGCCACCAGCAGAGAAGGTTCGGGGGATTCACCCCTCCACTTT	CATSREGSGDSPLHF
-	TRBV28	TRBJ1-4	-	TGTGCCAGCAGTCGAAGGACTGGGTTAGGTGATGAAAAACTGTTTTTT	CASSRRTGLGDEKLFF
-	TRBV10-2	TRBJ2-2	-	TGCGCCAGCAGTGTGCTGACCGGGCCCGGCAGGCCCGGGGAGCTGTTTTTT	CASSVLTGPGRPGELFF
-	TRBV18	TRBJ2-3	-	TGTGCCACCTGGCGGGACCAAGCAGATACGCAGTATTTT	CATWRDQADTQYF
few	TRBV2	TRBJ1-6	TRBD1	TGTGCCAGCAGTGAAGACAGGGGTTATAATTCACCCCTCCACTTT	CASSEDRGYNSPLHF
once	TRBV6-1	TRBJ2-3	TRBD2	TGTGCCATCCGACTAGCGGGTACAAATACGCAGTATTTT	CAIRLAGTNTQYF
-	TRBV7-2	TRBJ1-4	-	TGTGCCAGCAGCTTTGGACTCGATGAAAAACTGTTTTTT	CASSFGLDEKLFF
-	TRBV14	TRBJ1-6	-	TGTGCCAGCAGCCAAGGGCCGGACTTAAGGGGCAATTCACCCCTCCACTTT	CASSQGPDLRGNSPLHF
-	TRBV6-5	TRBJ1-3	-	TGTGCCAGCAGTTTGACAGGAGGGGGTCTTGGAAACACCATATATTTT	CASSLTGGGLGNTIYF
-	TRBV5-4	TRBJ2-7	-	TGTGCCAGCAGCTCGGCCCTGCGGAGTTACGAGCAGTACTTC	CASSSALRSYEQYF
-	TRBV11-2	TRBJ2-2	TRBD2	TGTGCCAGCACCCTGCTAGCGGGGAACACCGGGGAGCTGTTTTTT	CASTLLAGNTGELFF
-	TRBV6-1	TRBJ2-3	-	TGTGCCAGCAGTGAAATCTGGGGCAGTAGCACAGATACGCAGTATTTT	CASSEIWGSSTDTQYF
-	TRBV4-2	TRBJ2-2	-	TGTGCCAGCAGCCAACGGCCGTCCACCGGGGAGCTGTTTTTT	CASSQRPSTGELFF
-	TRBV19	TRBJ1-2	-	TGTGCCAGTAGTATTGAACGGAACTATGGCTACACCTTC	CASSIERNYGYTF